What follows are 29 T cell receptor beta chains derived from one specimen sequenced in a study of cytomegalovirus exposure and HLA in healthy donors. Amplification used 60 Vbeta primers and 13 Jbeta primers. Here immunoSEQ multiplex PCR was the method, and the copy in TCRdb shows in-frame clones only, minus some. The table lists roughly 120,000 clones, roughly 78% of them singletons, with about 2.5% in the top ten. Sequencing was performed on PBMCs. All receptors derive from a man aged 25-40 years in good health and CMV-seronegative.

The chain joins TRBV11-3 to TRBJ2-7; D might be TRBD1 (6 bases). The ends were cut back, 0 bases at V and 6 bases at J, with 9 bases in the middle. Germline loops: CDR1 SGHNT, CDR2 YENEEA. The CDR3 contains 13 residues. The CDR3 protein is CASSLDGGGEQYF. CDR3 coding DNA: TGTGCCAGCAGCTTAGATGGGGGCGGCGAGCAGTACTTC.

The V call is TRBV7-9, the J call TRBJ2-1; D might be TRBD2 (5 bases). The length of the CDR3 is 16 residues. The germline gives CDR1 SEHNR, CDR2 FQNEAQ (reference sequence). Trimming removed 0 bases from V and 2 bases from J, with 11 bases in between. CDR3 nucleotides: TGTGCCAGCAGCTTAGCGCTCAGCGGCACCTACAATGAGCAGTTCTTC. As protein: CASSLALSGTYNEQFF.

The V call is TRBV5-1, the J call TRBJ2-4, with D perhaps TRBD2 (6 bases). The CDR3 totals 13 residues. Per the germline V gene, CDR1 is SGHRS and CDR2 is YFSETQ. V shed 2 bases and J shed 8 bases, with 11 bases lying between them. The CDR3 is CASSFPGDDIQYF. Here the CDR3 DNA reads TGCGCCAGCAGCTTTCCGGGGGATGACATTCAGTACTTC.

V and J are TRBV9 and TRBJ1-5; D is unclear. In germline, CDR1 is SGDLS, CDR2 YYNGEE. V lost 4 bases to trimming and J lost 4 bases, with 15 bases between them. The CDR3 loop spans 15 amino acids. Here the CDR3 reads CASSPDFEKNQPQHF. In DNA, the CDR3 is TGTGCCAGCAGCCCAGATTTCGAAAAGAATCAGCCCCAGCATTTT.

The chain couples TRBV7-9 to TRBJ1-3; tentatively, D is TRBD1 (6 bases). Trimming removed 3 bases at V and 3 bases at J, with 6 bases between. CDR1 and CDR2 from the germline V gene are SEHNR and FQNEAQ (reference sequence). The CDR3 sequence is 13 residues long. The CDR3 region is CASSFRGGNTIYF. CDR3 sequence (DNA): TGTGCCAGCAGCTTCAGGGGTGGAAACACCATATATTTT.

The chain combines TRBV27 with TRBJ1-4; no definite D call. The CDR3 has 11 amino acids. The ends were cut back, 9 bases at V and 6 bases at J, with 8 bases in the middle. CDR1 and CDR2 (germline): MNHEY, SMNVEV (reference sequence). The CDR3, as DNA: TGTGCCAGTCGACTTGATGAAAAACTGTTTTTT. It is translated as CASRLDEKLFF.

This clone occurred a few times. The chain employs TRBV4-1 and TRBJ2-1, with D possibly being TRBD2 (6 bases). V was trimmed by 1 base and J by 9 bases, leaving 13 bases between them. Germline V lookup: CDR1 MGHRA, CDR2 YSYEKL. The CDR3 runs 14 residues. CDR3 amino acids: CASSQADLGGEQFF. CDR3 DNA sequence: TGCGCCAGCAGCCAAGCTGATCTCGGGGGTGAGCAGTTCTTC.

This clone appeared a few times. V gene TRBV10-3 combines with J gene TRBJ2-1; TRBD2 matches at 10 bases. The J segment lost 6 bases and the V segment lost 8 bases, leaving 4 bases of the junction unmatched. Per germline, CDR1 ENHRY and CDR2 SYGVKD. The CDR3 extends over 13 amino acids. The CDR3 nucleotides are TGTGCCATCCTAGCGGGAGTTTCCAATGAGCAGTTCTTC. Protein: CAILAGVSNEQFF.

This CDR3 is CASSQEDWTGGQPQHF. In nucleotides, the CDR3 is TGCGCCAGCAGCCAAGAAGATTGGACAGGGGGCCAGCCCCAGCATTTT. The genes are TRBV4-1 and TRBJ1-5, with TRBD1 matching over 11 bases. V shed 0 bases and J 7 bases; nucleotides not matched to a gene: 5. CDR1 MGHRA and CDR2 YSYEKL come from the germline V gene. This CDR3 contains 16 residues.

The chain has TRBV7-9 and TRBJ1-4; possible D gene TRBD1, 5 bases. The CDR3 has 16 amino acids. CDR1 and CDR2 from the germline V gene are SEHNR and FQNEAQ (reference sequence). Between the trimmed V and J ends, which lost 6 bases and 0 bases, there was a span of 14 bases. CDR3 in amino acids: CASSPDKSTTNEKLFF. CDR3 nucleotide sequence: TGTGCCAGCAGTCCGGACAAGAGCACAACTAATGAAAAACTGTTTTTT.

This rearrangement joins TRBV4-1 to TRBJ2-3, with 9 bases matching TRBD2. The V segment lost 0 bases and the J segment 5 bases; nucleotides outside the gene matches: 9. The CDR3 is made up of 17 amino acids. Germline V gives CDR1 MGHRA, CDR2 YSYEKL. CDR3 in DNA: TGCGCCAGCAGCCAAGATCGGGCTAGCGGGAACAGAGATACGCAGTATTTT. Translation gives CASSQDRASGNRDTQYF.

This chain uses TRBV27 with TRBJ2-1; TRBD2 matches at 8 bases. The CDR3 is 15 residues long. Germline-derived CDR1 and CDR2 are MNHEY and SMNVEV (reference sequence). V lost 2 bases and J lost 4; bases outside the gene matches: 4. The CDR3 is CASSLTGGRYNEQFF. The CDR3 nucleotides are TGTGCCAGCAGTTTAACCGGCGGGAGGTACAATGAGCAGTTCTTC.

The chain combines TRBV7-9 with TRBJ2-5; tentative D call: TRBD1 (5 bases). V shed 5 bases and J shed 3 bases, with 13 bases lying between them. The germline V gene has CDR1 SEHNR and CDR2 FQNEAQ (reference sequence). The CDR3 is 14 amino acids. The CDR3 nucleotides are TGTGCCAGCAGCCCGCGATCCAGGGAAGAGACCCAGTACTTC. This sequence encodes CASSPRSREETQYF.

V and J are TRBV29-1 and TRBJ1-1; D is unresolved. This CDR3 comprises 11 residues. Germline CDR1 reads SQVTM; CDR2 reads ANQGSEA. V lost 4 bases and J 0 bases, leaving 3 bases between the germline ends. The CDR3 loop is CSVAVNTEAFF. As DNA, the CDR3 is TGCAGCGTTGCGGTGAACACTGAAGCTTTCTTT.

This clone came up once. The chain has TRBV27 and TRBJ2-7, with 8 bases identical to TRBD2. The CDR3 consists of 15 residues. J was trimmed by 3 bases and V by 5 bases; bases with no gene match: 9. Germline assignment: CDR1 MNHEY and CDR2 SMNVEV (reference sequence). CDR3 nucleotides: TGTGCCAGCAGTAAAAGCGGGAGAACGGGCTACGAGCAGTACTTC. This translates into CASSKSGRTGYEQYF.

The gene calls are TRBV6-5 and TRBJ2-7; no clear D. The CDR3 consists of 13 residues. Per the germline V gene, CDR1 is MNHEY and CDR2 is SVGAGI. The V end lost 4 bases, the J end lost 9 bases, and 16 bases lay between the germline ends. Here the CDR3 reads CASSSPLLGVQYF. The CDR3 nucleotides are TGTGCCAGCAGTTCCCCTTTGTTGGGCGTGCAGTACTTC.

The rearrangement uses TRBV4-1 and TRBJ2-5, with TRBD2 matching 11 bases. V lost 3 bases, J lost 4 bases, and 4 bases stayed unmatched. CDR1 is MGHRA and CDR2 is YSYEKL in the germline V gene. This CDR3 has 15 amino acids. The CDR3 region has the DNA TGCGCCAGCAGCCAGTTAGCGGGAGGGGTAGAGACCCAGTACTTC. Translated: CASSQLAGGVETQYF.

Here the CDR3 DNA reads TGCGCCAGCAGTGCAGCCTCGCGCGGTCTTAGCAATCAGCCCCAGCATTTT. It yields the protein CASSAASRGLSNQPQHF. The chain has TRBV10-2 and TRBJ1-5; D call uncertain. The CDR3 is made up of 17 amino acids. V was shortened by 4 bases and J by 0 bases, with 16 bases between the two germline ends. CDR1 is WSHSY, CDR2 SAAADI, per germline.

The chain carries TRBV19 and TRBJ2-7; 11 nucleotides agree with TRBD2. The germline V gene has CDR1 LNHDA and CDR2 SQIVND (reference sequence). The CDR3 consists of 16 residues. V shed 0 bases and J 6 bases; nucleotides not matched to a gene: 7. This chain's CDR3 is CASSIETTSGTPEQYF. CDR3 DNA sequence: TGTGCCAGTAGTATAGAGACGACTAGCGGGACGCCCGAGCAGTACTTC.

The chain carries TRBV11-3 and TRBJ2-5; D is uncertain. Per germline, CDR1 SGHNT and CDR2 YENEEA. Trimming stripped 6 bases from V and 3 bases from J, with 17 bases between. The CDR3 length is 15 residues. CDR3 sequence: CASSRPASVEETQYF. As DNA, the CDR3 is TGTGCCAGCAGTCGCCCCGCCAGTGTCGAAGAGACCCAGTACTTC.

This clone turned up a few times. The chain carries TRBV27 and TRBJ1-2, with TRBD1 matching over 9 bases. The CDR3 length is 17 residues. Germline trimming cut 6 bases from V and 6 bases from J; bases unmatched to any gene: 17. CDR1 is MNHEY, CDR2 SMNVEV, per germline (reference sequence). The CDR3 region is CASRAHRSTGGIDGYTF. The CDR3 coding sequence is TGTGCCAGCAGGGCGCACCGTTCGACAGGGGGGATTGATGGCTACACCTTC.

The chain combines TRBV5-1 with TRBJ1-4, with 9 nucleotides matching TRBD1. CDR3 length equals 18 residues. Germline CDR1 is SGHRS and CDR2 is YFSETQ. V shed 1 base and J 7 bases; nucleotides not matched to a gene: 14. The CDR3 loop reads CASSLRGQGIFFGEKLFF. The CDR3 DNA reads as TGCGCCAGCAGCTTGCGCGGACAGGGGATTTTTTTCGGTGAAAAACTGTTTTTT.

V gene TRBV5-6 combines with J gene TRBJ2-1; D is unclear. CDR3 size: 12 residues. Trimming removed 3 bases from V and 7 bases from J, with 8 bases in between. Germline CDR1 is SGHDT and CDR2 is YYEEEE. CDR3: CASSYFGNEQFF. DNA of the CDR3: TGTGCCAGCAGCTACTTCGGTAATGAGCAGTTCTTC. Based on the CDR3 plus reference TRBV5-6 and TRBJ2-1, the full variable domain is DAGVTQSPTHLIKTRGQQVTLRCSPKSGHDTVSWYQQALGQGPQFIFQYYEEEERQRGNFPDRFSGHQFPNYSSELNVNALLLGDSALYLCASSYFGNEQFFGPGTRLTVL.

The V and J genes are TRBV10-3 and TRBJ1-1, with D unresolved. V lost 2 bases and J 1 base, leaving 11 bases between the germline ends. Germline values: CDR1 ENHRY, CDR2 SYGVKD. The CDR3 is 15 residues long. The CDR3 protein is CAISEAAGQNTEAFF. The CDR3 bases are TGTGCCATCAGTGAGGCCGCAGGTCAGAACACTGAAGCTTTCTTT.

The CDR3 nucleotides are TGCGCCAGCAGCCAAGGGCTAGCGGGAGGATACGAGCAGTACTTC. This sequence encodes CASSQGLAGGYEQYF. The genes are TRBV4-3 and TRBJ2-7, with 11 bases fitting TRBD2. V gave up 1 base and J gave up 4 bases; unmatched junction bases: 3. The V gene's germline CDR1 is LGHNA and CDR2 YSLEER. This CDR3 is built from 15 residues.

The V gene is TRBV28, the J gene TRBJ2-7; weak D call: TRBD1 (6 bases). CDR3 length: 15 residues. V was shortened by 5 bases and J by 4 bases, with 18 bases between the two germline ends. Germline V lookup: CDR1 MDHEN, CDR2 SYDVKM. As DNA, the CDR3 is TGTGCCAGCAGTCCCTCCGGACAGACTAAATACGAGCAGTACTTC. Its translation is CASSPSGQTKYEQYF.

The rearrangement links TRBV7-2 to TRBJ1-2; D is perhaps TRBD1 (6 bases). Germline V gives CDR1 SGHTA, CDR2 FQGNSA. The CDR3 has 15 amino acids. V dropped 1 base and J dropped 6 bases, with 15 bases sitting between them. CDR3 in amino acids: CASSLVGRGKDGYTF. CDR3 DNA: TGTGCCAGCAGCTTAGTGGGCAGGGGAAAGGATGGCTACACCTTC.

The chain recombines TRBV6-4 with TRBJ2-3; maybe TRBD1 (5 bases). Germline-derived CDR1 and CDR2 are MRHNA and SNTAGT. V was clipped by 2 bases and J by 2 bases, with 8 bases between them. The CDR3 is 14 residues long. The chain's CDR3 is CASSDGAPTDTQYF. The CDR3 DNA reads TGTGCCAGCAGTGACGGGGCGCCCACAGATACGCAGTATTTT.

The chain joins TRBV15 to TRBJ2-6; possible D gene TRBD1, 6 bases. Germline V CDR1 and CDR2: LNHNV, YYDKDF (reference sequence). This CDR3 contains 15 residues. V was pared by 4 bases and J by 2 bases, with 9 bases between. The CDR3 DNA is TGTGCCACCAGCATTGGACAGACTGGGGCCAACGTCCTGACTTTC. It translates to CATSIGQTGANVLTF.